Each of the 26 T cell receptor beta chains below was sequenced from the same sample in a study of cytomegalovirus exposure and HLA in healthy donors. The repertoire was sequenced with immunoSEQ multiplex PCR; TCRdb's copy has only in-frame clones and lacks some. Of roughly 150,000 clones detected, 88% appear once; the ten largest clones hold around 3%. The specimen was PBMCs. The receptors were gathered from a man in his late teens or twenties in good health and CMV-seronegative.

The rearrangement uses TRBV18 and TRBJ1-6; D ambiguous. Trimming stripped 6 bases from V and 5 bases from J, with 11 bases between. Germline-derived CDR1 and CDR2 are KGHSH and LQKENI. The CDR3 is 14 residues long. CDR3 sequence reads: CASSPTSDNSPLHF. CDR3 DNA: TGTGCCAGCTCCCCAACTAGCGATAATTCACCCCTCCACTTT.

CDR3 coding DNA: TGTGCCAGCAGCAAAGGGGACAGGGGGCGAGTAGGTGGCTACACCTTC. Translation gives CASSKGDRGRVGGYTF. The rearrangement uses TRBV7-2 and TRBJ1-2; TRBD1 aligns across 12 bases. The CDR3 loop spans 16 amino acids. Per germline, CDR1 SGHTA and CDR2 FQGNSA. With 5 bases clipped from V and 7 bases from J, the junction kept 11 bases outside the gene matches.

This clone was counted a few times. This chain uses TRBV13 with TRBJ1-1; TRBD1 aligns across 10 bases. Trimming at V came to 5 bases and at J to 4 bases, leaving 7 bases not matched to a gene. This CDR3 spans 15 amino acids. Germline loops: CDR1 PRHDT, CDR2 FYEKMQ (reference sequence). DNA of the CDR3: TGTGCCAGCAGCACGAGGGGACAGGGGACCACTGAAGCTTTCTTT. Translation gives CASSTRGQGTTEAFF.

This rearrangement joins TRBV18 to TRBJ1-5, with D tentatively TRBD1 (5 bases). Trimming left V 6 bases short and J 5 bases short, with 20 bases between. The CDR3 is 16 residues long. CDR1 KGHSH and CDR2 LQKENI come from the germline V gene. The CDR3 DNA follows: TGTGCCAGCTCTGGGGGTGAGGGGACTGGACATCAGCCCCAGCATTTT. Its protein product is CASSGGEGTGHQPQHF.

The chain uses TRBV28 and TRBJ2-7; 12 bases are shared with TRBD1. CDR3 length: 16 amino acids. Germline V lookup: CDR1 MDHEN, CDR2 SYDVKM. V gave up 9 bases and J gave up 7 bases; unmatched junction bases: 16. CDR3 residues: CASRNPSGQGAREQYF. CDR3 sequence (DNA): TGTGCCAGTCGAAACCCATCGGGACAGGGGGCGAGGGAGCAGTACTTC.

The gene calls are TRBV10-3 and TRBJ2-1; 11 bases line up with TRBD2. CDR3 length equals 14 residues. Germline V gene lookup returns CDR1 ENHRY and CDR2 SYGVKD. With 6 bases clipped from V and 10 bases from J, the junction kept 8 bases outside the gene matches. The CDR3 loop is CAIRTSGDLGEQFF. DNA of the CDR3: TGTGCCATCAGGACTAGCGGGGACCTTGGAGAGCAGTTCTTC.

This clone appeared once. The chain has TRBV4-1 and TRBJ1-5; a weak D match, TRBD1 (5 bases). The ends were cut back, 3 bases at V and 6 bases at J, with 15 bases in the middle. Germline V gives CDR1 MGHRA, CDR2 YSYEKL. The CDR3 spans 15 residues. CDR3 nucleotides: TGCGCCAGCAGCCAGGGCCGACCCGGGGGTCAGCCCCAGCATTTT. This gives the protein CASSQGRPGGQPQHF.

The chain links TRBV19 to TRBJ2-7; D is perhaps TRBD2 (5 bases). The ends were cut back, 10 bases at V and 6 bases at J, with 16 bases in the middle. The CDR3 spans 12 residues. Germline values: CDR1 LNHDA, CDR2 SQIVND (reference sequence). The CDR3 sequence: CATRGLGGEQYF. Written as DNA, the CDR3 is TGTGCCACCCGCGGGCTGGGCGGCGAGCAGTACTTC. The full variable domain, in which reference TRBV19 and TRBJ2-7 provide the parts outside the CDR3, is DGGITQSPKYLFRKEGQNVTLSCEQNLNHDAMYWYRQDPGQGLRLIYYSQIVNDFQKGDIAEGYSVSREKKESFPLTVTSAQKNPTAFYLCATRGLGGEQYFGPGTRLTVT.

This chain's CDR3 is CASSLKKGQEKISNYGYTF. The DNA of the CDR3 is TGTGCCAGCAGCTTGAAAAAAGGCCAGGAAAAAATTTCTAACTATGGCTACACCTTC. V gene TRBV5-6 combines with J gene TRBJ1-2, with unresolved D. Germline CDR1 SGHDT, CDR2 YYEEEE. The CDR3 runs to 19 residues. V lost 1 base to trimming and J lost 0 bases, with 22 bases between them.

The table lists this clone with a count of one. The chain uses TRBV28 and TRBJ2-2, with 7 bases fitting TRBD1. This CDR3 has 16 amino acids. V shed 3 bases and J 6 bases; nucleotides not matched to a gene: 10. The V gene's germline CDR1 is MDHEN and CDR2 SYDVKM. CDR3 DNA: TGTGCCAGCAGTTTCCCACTAAACAGGGGCGCCGGGGAGCTGTTTTTT. Its translation: CASSFPLNRGAGELFF.

The chain is built from TRBV13 and TRBJ1-1; D unclear. There are 14 residues in the CDR3. The germline V and J ends were trimmed by 3 bases and 4 bases, with 12 bases remaining between them. From germline, CDR1 is PRHDT and CDR2 FYEKMQ (reference sequence). DNA of the CDR3: TGTGCCAGCAGCTTTCCGATTAGAGGCACTGAAGCTTTCTTT. It codes for CASSFPIRGTEAFF.

The V and J genes are TRBV27 and TRBJ2-7; D is possibly TRBD2 (5 bases). The V gene's germline CDR1 is MNHEY and CDR2 SMNVEV (reference sequence). The CDR3 contains 13 residues. Trimming shortened V by 3 bases and J by 3 bases, and 9 bases separated the two germline ends. DNA of the CDR3: TGTGCCAGCAGTTTGAGGGTAAACTACGAGCAGTACGTC. This translates into CASSLRVNYEQYV.

The rearrangement joins TRBV2 to TRBJ2-7; D unclear. Trimming removed 6 bases from V and 4 bases from J, with 13 bases in between. Per the germline V gene, CDR1 is SNHLY and CDR2 is FYNNEI. CDR3 size: 13 residues. Here the CDR3 reads CASRIRLTYEQYV. CDR3 nucleotides: TGTGCCAGCAGGATTCGACTGACTTACGAGCAGTACGTC.

The genes are TRBV30 and TRBJ2-5, with 7 bases aligning to TRBD2. Germline V gene sequence: CDR1 GTSNPN, CDR2 SVGIG (reference sequence). J was trimmed by 4 bases and V by 4 bases; bases with no gene match: 15. The CDR3 is made up of 16 amino acids. The CDR3 sequence is CAWKSLAVDFRETQYF. The CDR3 DNA follows: TGTGCCTGGAAATCGCTAGCGGTGGACTTCCGAGAGACCCAGTACTTC.

This chain connects TRBV7-2 to TRBJ2-1; TRBD1 agrees at 8 bases. CDR1 is SGHTA, CDR2 FQGNSA, per germline. This CDR3 has 14 amino acids. With 5 bases clipped from V and 8 bases from J, the junction kept 8 bases outside the gene matches. The CDR3: CASSPRTGSHEQFF. The CDR3, as DNA: TGTGCCAGCAGCCCCCGGACAGGGAGCCATGAGCAGTTCTTC.

The CDR3 coding sequence is TGCAGCGTTGAATTCGGGAGGGGTGACACCGGGGAGCTGTTTTTT. Protein: CSVEFGRGDTGELFF. The chain links TRBV29-1 to TRBJ2-2, with 8 bases fitting TRBD2. Germline CDR1 is SQVTM and CDR2 is ANQGSEA. The J segment lost 3 bases and the V segment lost 2 bases, leaving 5 bases of the junction unmatched. The CDR3 runs to 15 residues.

The chain links TRBV10-3 to TRBJ2-1, with TRBD2 matching over 7 bases. Germline V CDR1 and CDR2: ENHRY, SYGVKD. The CDR3 runs to 17 residues. The V gene end was trimmed by 6 bases and the J gene end by 0 bases; junction bases not matched to a gene: 11. The CDR3 is CAISGTSVRSSYNEQFF. DNA for the CDR3: TGTGCCATCAGCGGTACTAGCGTAAGGAGCTCCTACAATGAGCAGTTCTTC.

The CDR3 region is CASSQRGQHTEAFF. The CDR3 DNA follows: TGTGCCAGCAGTCAAAGGGGGCAGCACACTGAAGCTTTCTTT. This chain connects TRBV6-5 to TRBJ1-1, with 7 bases identical to TRBD1. CDR3 size: 14 residues. With 5 bases clipped from V and 3 bases from J, the junction kept 6 bases outside the gene matches. Per germline, CDR1 MNHEY and CDR2 SVGAGI.

The chain uses TRBV27 and TRBJ1-5; D not certain. V lost 5 bases and J lost 0, with 8 bases in between. Germline CDR1 reads MNHEY; CDR2 reads SMNVEV (reference sequence). The CDR3 consists of 14 residues. CDR3 nucleotides: TGTGCCAGCAGTCTGGGGAGTAGCAATCAGCCCCAGCATTTT. Its translation is CASSLGSSNQPQHF.

In its sample, this clone was seen a few times. CDR3 sequence (DNA): TGTGCCAGTAGTATAGGGACAGGGGGTAGCAATCAGCCCCAGCATTTT. Translated: CASSIGTGGSNQPQHF. The rearrangement links TRBV19 to TRBJ1-5, with 10 bases lining up with TRBD1. The CDR3 has 16 amino acids. CDR1 LNHDA and CDR2 SQIVND come from the germline V gene (reference sequence). V shed 1 base and J 0 bases; nucleotides not matched to a gene: 0. Full variable domain (missing parts from reference TRBV19 and TRBJ1-5): DGGITQSPKYLFRKEGQNVTLSCEQNLNHDAMYWYRQDPGQGLRLIYYSQIVNDFQKGDIAEGYSVSREKKESFPLTVTSAQKNPTAFYLCASSIGTGGSNQPQHFGDGTRLSIL.

This clone was detected only once. The V call is TRBV28, the J call TRBJ2-7; possibly TRBD2 for D (6 bases). This CDR3 region has 11 residues. The germline CDR1 and CDR2 sequences are MDHEN and SYDVKM. DNA for the CDR3: TGTGCCAGCAGTTTGGGGGGATTGCAGTTCGTC. Its protein is CASSLGGLQFV.

The chain is built from TRBV4-2 and TRBJ1-5; D gene uncertain. The CDR3 totals 15 residues. Trimming stripped 0 bases from V and 1 base from J, with 7 bases between. Germline CDR1 is LGHNA and CDR2 is YNFKEQ. CDR3 residues: CASSQEQISNQPQHF. DNA of the CDR3: TGTGCCAGCAGCCAAGAACAGATAAGCAATCAGCCCCAGCATTTT.

CDR3 in DNA: TGTGCCAGCAGCTCGGCAGGGGCGTCCTACGAGCAGTACGTC. It encodes CASSSAGASYEQYV. This chain joins TRBV5-6 and TRBJ2-7, with D perhaps TRBD1 (6 bases). The CDR3 extends over 14 amino acids. Germline CDR1 and CDR2: SGHDT and YYEEEE. V was pared by 3 bases and J by 1 base, with 11 bases between.

The genes are TRBV28 and TRBJ2-1; 9 nucleotides agree with TRBD2. CDR3 size: 15 residues. V shed 3 bases and J 8 bases; nucleotides not matched to a gene: 8. Germline CDR1 MDHEN, CDR2 SYDVKM. CDR3 nucleotide sequence: TGTGCCAGCAGTTTTAGCGGGAGCCTGGGGGATGAGCAGTTCTTC. Its protein is CASSFSGSLGDEQFF.

The V call is TRBV10-3, the J call TRBJ1-1; the D gene is possibly TRBD1 (6 bases). The CDR3 extends over 15 amino acids. The V gene's germline CDR1 is ENHRY and CDR2 SYGVKD. V was pared by 2 bases and J by 2 bases, with 12 bases between. The CDR3 sequence: CAISEGQGINTEAFF. DNA of the CDR3: TGTGCCATCAGTGAGGGCCAGGGGATTAACACTGAAGCTTTCTTT.

This chain links TRBV5-4 with TRBJ1-1; possible D gene TRBD1, 5 bases. Trimming cost V 0 bases and J 0 bases, with 9 bases left between them. The germline gives CDR1 SGHNT, CDR2 YYREEE (reference sequence). This CDR3 spans 15 amino acids. The CDR3 DNA is TGTGCCAGCAGCTTGGGACAGATAATGAACACTGAAGCTTTCTTT. This encodes CASSLGQIMNTEAFF.